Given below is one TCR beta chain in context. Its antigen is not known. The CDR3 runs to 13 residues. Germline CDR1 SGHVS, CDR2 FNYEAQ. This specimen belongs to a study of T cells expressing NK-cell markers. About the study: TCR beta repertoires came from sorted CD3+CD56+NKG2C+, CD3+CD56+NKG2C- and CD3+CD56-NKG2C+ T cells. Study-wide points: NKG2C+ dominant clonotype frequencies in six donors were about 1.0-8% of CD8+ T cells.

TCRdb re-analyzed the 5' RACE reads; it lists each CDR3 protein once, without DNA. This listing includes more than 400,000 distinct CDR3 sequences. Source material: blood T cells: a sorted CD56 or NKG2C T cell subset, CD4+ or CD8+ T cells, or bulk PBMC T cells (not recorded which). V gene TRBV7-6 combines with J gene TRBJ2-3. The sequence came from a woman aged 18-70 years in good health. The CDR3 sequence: CASSLALADTQYF. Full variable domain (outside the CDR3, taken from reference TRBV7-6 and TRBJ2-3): GAGVSQSPRYKVTKRGQDVALRCDPISGHVSLYWYRQALGQGPEFLTYFNYEAQQDKSGLPNDRFSAERPEGSISTLTIQRTEQRDSAMYRCASSLALADTQYFGPGTRLTVL.